This T cell receptor beta chain originates from a study of response to subunit inactivated influenza vaccine. General observations from the study: Each seasonal flu vaccination may recruit only limited new T cells, authors suggested.

The V end lost 3 bases, the J end lost 0 bases, and 11 bases lay between the germline ends. CDR1 is SEHNR and CDR2 is FQNEAQ in the germline V gene (reference sequence). The CDR3 loop spans 16 amino acids. A remark on this clonotype: As yet, its antigen is unknown.

TCRdb analysed the RT-PCR reads with MiXCR anew, one entry per CDR3 protein. The sample includes 500,000 to 550,000 distinct CDR3 sequences, approximately 7.8% seen only once; the top ten take less than 15%. The TCR sequence derives from a man aged 45-69 years who received an inactivated influenza vaccine. The chain is built from TRBV7-9 and TRBJ2-2, with a weak D call TRBD2 (5 bases). The sample consisted of PBMCs from blood, taken less than 30 months after vaccination. Here the CDR3 reads CASSLRRVSNTGELFF. CDR3 DNA sequence: TGTGCCAGCAGCTTGCGGCGGGTATCGAACACCGGGGAGCTGTTTTTT.